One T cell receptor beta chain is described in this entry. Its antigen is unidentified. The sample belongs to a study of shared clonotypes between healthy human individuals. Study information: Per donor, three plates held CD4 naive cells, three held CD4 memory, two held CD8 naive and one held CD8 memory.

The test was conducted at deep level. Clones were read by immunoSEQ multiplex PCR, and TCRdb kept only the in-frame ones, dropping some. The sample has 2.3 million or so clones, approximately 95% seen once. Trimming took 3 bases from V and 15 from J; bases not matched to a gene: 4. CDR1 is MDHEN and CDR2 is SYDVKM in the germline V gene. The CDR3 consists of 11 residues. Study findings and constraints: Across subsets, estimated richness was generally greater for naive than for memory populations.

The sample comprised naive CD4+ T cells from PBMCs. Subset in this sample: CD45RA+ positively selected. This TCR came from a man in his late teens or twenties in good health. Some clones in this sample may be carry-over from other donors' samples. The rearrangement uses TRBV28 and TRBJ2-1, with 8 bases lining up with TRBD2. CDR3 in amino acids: CASSLGLVSFF. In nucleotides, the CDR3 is TGTGCCAGCAGTTTGGGACTAGTTTCGTTCTTC.